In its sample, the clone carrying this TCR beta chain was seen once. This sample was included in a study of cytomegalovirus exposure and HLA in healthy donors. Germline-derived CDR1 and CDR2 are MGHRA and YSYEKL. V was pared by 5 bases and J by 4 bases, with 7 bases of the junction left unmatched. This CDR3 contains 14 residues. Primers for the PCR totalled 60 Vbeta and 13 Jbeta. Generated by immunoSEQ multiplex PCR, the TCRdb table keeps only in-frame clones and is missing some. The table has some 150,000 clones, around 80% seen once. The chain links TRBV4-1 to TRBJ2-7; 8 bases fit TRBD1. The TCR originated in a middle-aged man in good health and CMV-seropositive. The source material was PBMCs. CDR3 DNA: TGCGCCAGCAGCGTTGGACAGGGCGGGTACGAGCAGTACTTC. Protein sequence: CASSVGQGGYEQYF.